This record covers a single TCR beta chain. Antigen: not known. CDR3 length equals 13 residues. The V and J ends lost 1 base and 10 bases respectively, with 11 bases between them. Germline V gene data show CDR1 as SEHNR and CDR2 as FQNEAQ (reference sequence). The data derive from a study of T cells in Graves' hyperthyroidism and ophthalmopathy. RNA transcripts served as the template for amplifying TCR beta CDR3 regions. The TCR CDR3 was amplified in a first-round RT-PCR using the HTBI primer set. A single record per CDR3 protein comes from TCRdb applying MiXCR to the multiplex PCR reads. This table has a few hundred thousand distinct CDR3 sequences, about 16% appearing once. Whole-study results and caveats: A median around 6 months before onset, the model predicted ophthalmopathy.

Source material: blood. The chain joins TRBV7-9 to TRBJ2-1; D is ambiguous. The clonotype comes from a woman in her thirties with Graves' ophthalmopathy. CDR3: CASSLVGQEEQFF. DNA for the CDR3: TGTGCCAGCAGCTTAGTAGGGCAGGAGGAGCAGTTCTTC. The full variable domain, its missing parts supplied by reference TRBV7-9 and TRBJ2-1, is DTGVSQNPRHKITKRGQNVTFRCDPISEHNRLYWYRQTLGQGPEFLTYFQNEAQLEKSRLLSDRFSAERPKGSFSTLEIQRTEQGDSAMYLCASSLVGQEEQFFGPGTRLTVL.